One T cell receptor (beta chain) is described in this entry. Method: immunoSEQ multiplex PCR; TCRdb's copy keeps in-frame clones and lacks some. The sample carries tens of thousands of clones, around 90% recorded once. This entry belongs to a study of T cell changes during pregnancy in multiple sclerosis. Trimming removed 4 bases from V and 0 bases from J, with 13 bases in between. CDR3 length equals 16 residues. Germline CDR1 reads SEHNR; CDR2 reads FQNEAQ (reference sequence). The sample was peripheral blood, taken in the first trimester of pregnancy. The gene calls are TRBV7-9 and TRBJ2-1; TRBD1 is a possible D gene (6 bases). The TCR was taken from a female donor in good health, enrolled as a control in a pregnancy study. In DNA, the CDR3 is TGTGCCAGCAGCTCTAACAGGGCGAGCTCCTACAATGAGCAGTTCTTC. Translated: CASSSNRASSYNEQFF.